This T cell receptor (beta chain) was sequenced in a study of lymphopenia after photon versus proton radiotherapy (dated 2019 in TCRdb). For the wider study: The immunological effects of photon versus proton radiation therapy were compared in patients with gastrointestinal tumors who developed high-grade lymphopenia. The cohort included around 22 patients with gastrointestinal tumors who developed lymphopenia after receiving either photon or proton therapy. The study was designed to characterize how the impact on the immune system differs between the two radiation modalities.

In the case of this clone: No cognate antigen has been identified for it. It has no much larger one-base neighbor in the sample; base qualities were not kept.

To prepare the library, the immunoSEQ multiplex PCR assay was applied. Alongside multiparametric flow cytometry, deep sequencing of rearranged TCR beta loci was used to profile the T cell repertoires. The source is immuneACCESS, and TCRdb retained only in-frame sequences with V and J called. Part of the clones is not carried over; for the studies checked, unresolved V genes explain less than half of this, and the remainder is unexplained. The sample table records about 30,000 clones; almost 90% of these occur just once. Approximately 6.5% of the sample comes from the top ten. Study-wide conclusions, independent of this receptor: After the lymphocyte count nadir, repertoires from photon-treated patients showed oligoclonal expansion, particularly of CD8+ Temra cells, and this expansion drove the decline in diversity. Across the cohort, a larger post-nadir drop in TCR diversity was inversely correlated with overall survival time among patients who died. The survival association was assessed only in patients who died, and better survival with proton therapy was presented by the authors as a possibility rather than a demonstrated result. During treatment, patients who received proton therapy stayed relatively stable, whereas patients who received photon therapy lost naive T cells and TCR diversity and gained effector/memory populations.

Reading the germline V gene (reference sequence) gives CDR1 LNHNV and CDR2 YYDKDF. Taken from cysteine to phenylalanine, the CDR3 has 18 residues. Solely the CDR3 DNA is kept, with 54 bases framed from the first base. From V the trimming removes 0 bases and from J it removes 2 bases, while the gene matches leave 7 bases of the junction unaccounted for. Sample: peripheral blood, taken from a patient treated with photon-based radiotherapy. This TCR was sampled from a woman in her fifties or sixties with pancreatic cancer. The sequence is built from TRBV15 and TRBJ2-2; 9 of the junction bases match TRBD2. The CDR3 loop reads CATSRDRSLAGNTGELFF. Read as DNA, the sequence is TGTGCCACCAGCAGAGATAGATCGCTAGCGGGAAACACCGGGGAGCTGTTTTTT.